The sample holds one count of the clone carrying this T cell receptor beta chain. Its antigen remains unidentified. This CDR3 is 14 amino acids long. Looked up from germline, CDR1 is SGDLS and CDR2 is YYNGEE. Germline trimming cut 0 bases from V and 4 bases from J; bases unmatched to any gene: 3. The data were obtained in a study of cytomegalovirus exposure and HLA in healthy donors. Produced via immunoSEQ multiplex PCR; TCRdb's table is partial and in-frame only. Altogether about 130,000 clones are present, roughly 79% being singletons, with the ten largest covering 30%. Broader study findings: The finding came from a later analysis; first-cohort TCR clusters tended to co-occur in the approximately 120 validation repertoires.

The sequenced sample was PBMCs. The chain recombines TRBV9 with TRBJ2-5, with 7 bases lining up with TRBD2. The TCR comes from a man younger than 45 in good health and CMV-seropositive. CDR3 coding DNA: TGTGCCAGCAGCGTAGAGGTAGCGGGAGAGACCCAGTACTTC. It codes for CASSVEVAGETQYF.